This T cell receptor (beta chain) appears in the sequencing data of a study of T cells after yellow fever vaccination. Study in general: SMART-Seq v4 Ultra Low Input served to prepare low-cell-number fractions. Overall study findings and caveats: Overall, a small share of clonotypes was seen in both CD4 and CD8 compartments.

A universal primer site and UMIs were added as TCR cDNA was made by 5'RACE template switching. TCRdb reanalysed the 5' RACE reads using MiXCR and keeps one entry per CDR3 protein. The sample contains hundreds of thousands of distinct CDR3 sequences, roughly 12% of which appear only once. Unmatched junction bases numbered 8, after V lost 3 bases and J lost 3 bases. Germline loops: CDR1 LNHDA, CDR2 SQIVND (reference sequence). The CDR3 runs to 16 residues. On this clonotype: Antigen specificity is unknown.

The receptor's source is a man aged 25 to 40 who received the YFV17D yellow fever vaccine. Here the sequenced sample was PBMCs, taken on the day of the yellow fever booster vaccination. The chain is built from TRBV19 and TRBJ2-5; 9 bases fit TRBD1. CDR3 protein: CASSILGTGKEETQYF. The CDR3 nucleotides are TGTGCCAGTAGTATTTTAGGGACAGGGAAAGAAGAGACCCAGTACTTC.